This entry features one TCR beta chain sequence. The antigen is undetermined. These data belong to a study of siplizumab effects on memory and regulatory T cells. From germline, CDR1 is SGDLS and CDR2 YYNGEE. The CDR3 consists of 15 residues. V shed 3 bases and J shed 2 bases, with 15 bases lying between them. Clones were sequenced by immunoSEQ multiplex PCR, and TCRdb holds only the in-frame ones, with some missing. This sample has about 50,000 clones; over 75% occur once, and the top ten carry 0.35%. Study-wide results and caveats: Contribution to the alloresponse seemed major for naive T cells, which also seemed more diverse than memory cells.

The TCR originated in a human donor in good health. The sequenced sample consisted of naive CD8+ T cells sorted from blood. The rearrangement links TRBV9 to TRBJ2-7; D is possibly TRBD1 (6 bases). CDR3 in amino acids: CASSASFWDTYEQYF. The DNA of the CDR3 is TGTGCCAGCAGCGCCTCGTTTTGGGACACCTACGAGCAGTACTTC.